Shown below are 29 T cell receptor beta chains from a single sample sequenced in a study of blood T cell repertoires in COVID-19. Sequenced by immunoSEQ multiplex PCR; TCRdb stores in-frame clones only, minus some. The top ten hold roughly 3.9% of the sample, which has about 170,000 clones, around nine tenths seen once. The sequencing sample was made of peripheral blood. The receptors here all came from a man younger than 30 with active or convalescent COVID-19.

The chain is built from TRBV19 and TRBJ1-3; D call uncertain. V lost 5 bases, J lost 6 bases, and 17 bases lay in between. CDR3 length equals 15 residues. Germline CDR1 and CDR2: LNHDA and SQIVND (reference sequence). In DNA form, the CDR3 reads TGTGCCAGTAGTTACAACCCCTCGGGAATAAACACCATATATTTT. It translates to CASSYNPSGINTIYF. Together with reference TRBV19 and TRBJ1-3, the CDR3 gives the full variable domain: DGGITQSPKYLFRKEGQNVTLSCEQNLNHDAMYWYRQDPGQGLRLIYYSQIVNDFQKGDIAEGYSVSREKKESFPLTVTSAQKNPTAFYLCASSYNPSGINTIYFGEGSWLTVV.

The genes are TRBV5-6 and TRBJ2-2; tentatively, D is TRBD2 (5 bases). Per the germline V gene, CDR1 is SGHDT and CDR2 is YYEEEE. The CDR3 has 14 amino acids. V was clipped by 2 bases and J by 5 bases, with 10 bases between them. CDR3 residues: CASSFGRGTGELFF. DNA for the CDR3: TGTGCCAGCAGCTTTGGGAGAGGGACCGGGGAGCTGTTTTTT.

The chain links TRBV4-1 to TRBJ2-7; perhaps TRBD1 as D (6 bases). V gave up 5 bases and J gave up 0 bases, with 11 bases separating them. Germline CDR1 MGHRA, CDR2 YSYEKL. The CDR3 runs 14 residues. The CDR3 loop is CASSNRDTSYEQYV. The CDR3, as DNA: TGCGCCAGCAGCAACCGGGACACCTCCTACGAGCAGTACGTC.

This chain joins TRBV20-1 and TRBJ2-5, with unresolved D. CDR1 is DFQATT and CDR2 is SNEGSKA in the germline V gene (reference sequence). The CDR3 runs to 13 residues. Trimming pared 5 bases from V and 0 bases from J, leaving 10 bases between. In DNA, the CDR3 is TGCAGTGCTGGTGACGGGTACCAAGAGACCCAGTACTTC. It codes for CSAGDGYQETQYF.

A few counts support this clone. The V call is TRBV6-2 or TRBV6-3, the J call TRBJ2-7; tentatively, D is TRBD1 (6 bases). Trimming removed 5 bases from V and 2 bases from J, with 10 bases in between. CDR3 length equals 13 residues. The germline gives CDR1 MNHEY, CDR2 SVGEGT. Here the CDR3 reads CASSRQEAYEQYV. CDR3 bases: TGTGCCAGCAGTAGACAGGAAGCCTACGAGCAGTACGTC.

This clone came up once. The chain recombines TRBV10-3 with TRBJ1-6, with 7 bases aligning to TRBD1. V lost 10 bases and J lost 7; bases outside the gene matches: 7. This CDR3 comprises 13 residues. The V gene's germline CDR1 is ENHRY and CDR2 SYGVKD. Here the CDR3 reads CASVGQTNSPLHF. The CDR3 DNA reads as TGTGCCAGCGTGGGACAGACGAATTCACCCCTCCACTTT.

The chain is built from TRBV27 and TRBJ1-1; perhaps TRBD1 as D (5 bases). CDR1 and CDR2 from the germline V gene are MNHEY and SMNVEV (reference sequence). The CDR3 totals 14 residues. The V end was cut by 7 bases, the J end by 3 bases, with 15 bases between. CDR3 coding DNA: TGTGCCAGCACCCCGGGGGTCCCCTACACTGAAGCTTTCTTT. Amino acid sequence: CASTPGVPYTEAFF.

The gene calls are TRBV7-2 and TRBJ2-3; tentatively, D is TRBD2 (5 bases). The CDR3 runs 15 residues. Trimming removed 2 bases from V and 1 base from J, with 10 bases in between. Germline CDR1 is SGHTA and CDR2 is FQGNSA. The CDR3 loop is CASSLRDGGTDTQYF. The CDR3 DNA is TGTGCCAGCAGCTTACGGGATGGAGGCACAGATACGCAGTATTTT.

CDR3 sequence reads: CASSFWTDSLEQYF. CDR3 DNA sequence: TGCGCCAGCAGCTTCTGGACGGACAGCCTTGAGCAGTACTTC. The chain combines TRBV5-1 with TRBJ2-7, with D perhaps matching TRBD1 (6 bases). Germline CDR1 is SGHRS and CDR2 is YFSETQ. The V and J ends lost 2 bases and 7 bases respectively, with 16 bases between them. There are 14 residues in the CDR3.

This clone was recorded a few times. CDR3 sequence (DNA): TGTGCCAGCGCTACTAGCGGGGAAACAGATACGCAGTATTTT. This encodes CASATSGETDTQYF. The chain carries TRBV6-5 and TRBJ2-3; 10 nucleotides align to TRBD2. The CDR3 sequence is 14 residues long. Germline loops: CDR1 MNHEY, CDR2 SVGAGI. J lost 3 bases, V lost 8 bases, and 5 bases had no gene match.

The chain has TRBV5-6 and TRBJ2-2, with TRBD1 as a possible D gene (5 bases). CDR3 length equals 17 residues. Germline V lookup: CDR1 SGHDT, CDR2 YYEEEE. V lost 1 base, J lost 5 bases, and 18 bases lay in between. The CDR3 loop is CASSLLGWGPDTGELFF. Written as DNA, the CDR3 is TGTGCCAGCAGCTTGCTGGGGTGGGGCCCCGATACCGGGGAGCTGTTTTTT.

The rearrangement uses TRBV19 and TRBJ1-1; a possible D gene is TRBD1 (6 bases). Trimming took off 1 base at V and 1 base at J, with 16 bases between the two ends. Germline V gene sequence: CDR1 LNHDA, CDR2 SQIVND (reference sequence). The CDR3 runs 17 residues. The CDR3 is CASSIAPLGQRNTEAFF. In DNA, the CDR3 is TGTGCCAGTAGTATAGCCCCCCTCGGACAGAGGAACACTGAAGCTTTCTTT.

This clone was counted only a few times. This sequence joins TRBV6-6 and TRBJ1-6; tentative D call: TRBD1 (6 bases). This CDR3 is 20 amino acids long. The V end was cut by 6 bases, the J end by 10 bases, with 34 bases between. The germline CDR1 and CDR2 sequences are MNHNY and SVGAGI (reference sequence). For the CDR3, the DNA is TGTGCCAGCAGCCAGCGGGCCCCCGGGGGGTCGAGGGCCGGGGGCTCACCCCTCCACTTT. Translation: CASSQRAPGGSRAGGSPLHF.

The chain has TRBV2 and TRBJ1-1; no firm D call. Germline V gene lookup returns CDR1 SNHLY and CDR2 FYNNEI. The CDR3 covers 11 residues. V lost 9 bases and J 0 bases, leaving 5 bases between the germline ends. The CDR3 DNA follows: TGTGCCAGTCTTATGAACACTGAAGCTTTCTTT. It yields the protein CASLMNTEAFF.

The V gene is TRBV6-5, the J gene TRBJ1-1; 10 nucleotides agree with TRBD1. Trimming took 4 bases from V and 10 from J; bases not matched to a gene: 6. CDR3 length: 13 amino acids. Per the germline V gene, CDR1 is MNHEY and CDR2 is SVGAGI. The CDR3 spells CASSLSDRGRAFF. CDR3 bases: TGTGCCAGCAGTTTGTCCGACAGGGGGCGAGCTTTCTTT.

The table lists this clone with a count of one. CDR3 sequence reads: CASRVRSKDTEAFF. The CDR3 DNA is TGTGCCAGCAGGGTCAGGTCGAAGGACACTGAAGCTTTCTTT. V usage is TRBV2 and J usage is TRBJ1-1; D remains unclear. The V end was cut by 6 bases, the J end by 3 bases, with 14 bases between. The CDR3 spans 14 residues. CDR1 and CDR2 from the germline V gene are SNHLY and FYNNEI.

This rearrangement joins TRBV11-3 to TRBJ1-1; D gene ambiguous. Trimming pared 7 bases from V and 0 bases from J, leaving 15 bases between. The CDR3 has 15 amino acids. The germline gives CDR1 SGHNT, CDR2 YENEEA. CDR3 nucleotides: TGTGCCAGCACTCCTTTTCTGGGCATGAACACTGAAGCTTTCTTT. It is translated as CASTPFLGMNTEAFF.

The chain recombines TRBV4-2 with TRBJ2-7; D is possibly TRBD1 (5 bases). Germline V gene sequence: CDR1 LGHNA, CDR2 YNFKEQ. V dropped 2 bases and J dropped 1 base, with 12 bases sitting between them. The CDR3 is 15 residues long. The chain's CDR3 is CASSQLGLGSYEQYF. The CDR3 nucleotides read TGTGCCAGCAGCCAATTGGGGCTGGGATCCTACGAGCAGTACTTC.

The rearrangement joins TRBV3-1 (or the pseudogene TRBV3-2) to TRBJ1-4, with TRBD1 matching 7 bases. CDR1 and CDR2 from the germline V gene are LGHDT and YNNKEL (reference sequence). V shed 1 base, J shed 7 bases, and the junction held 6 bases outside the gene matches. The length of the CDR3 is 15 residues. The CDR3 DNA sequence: TGTGCCAGCAGCCAAGCGTTGGCAGGGGGTGAAAAACTGTTTTTT. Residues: CASSQALAGGEKLFF.

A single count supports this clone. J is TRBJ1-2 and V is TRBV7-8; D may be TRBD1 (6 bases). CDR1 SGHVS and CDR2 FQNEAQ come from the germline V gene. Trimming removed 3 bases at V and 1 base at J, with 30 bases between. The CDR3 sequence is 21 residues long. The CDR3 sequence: CASSFTRRQVHGTLLNYGYTF. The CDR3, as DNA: TGTGCCAGCAGCTTTACCCGTAGACAGGTTCATGGTACACTACTTAACTATGGCTACACCTTC.

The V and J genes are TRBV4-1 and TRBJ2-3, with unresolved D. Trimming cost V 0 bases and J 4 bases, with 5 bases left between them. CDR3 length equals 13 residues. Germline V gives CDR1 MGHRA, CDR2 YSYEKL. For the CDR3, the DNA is TGCGCCAGCAGCCAAGAGGGCCCAGATACGCAGTATTTT. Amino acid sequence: CASSQEGPDTQYF.

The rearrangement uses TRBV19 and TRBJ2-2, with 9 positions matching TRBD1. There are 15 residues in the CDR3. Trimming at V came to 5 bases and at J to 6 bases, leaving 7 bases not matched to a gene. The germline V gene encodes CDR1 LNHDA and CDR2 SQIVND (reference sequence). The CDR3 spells CASSRTGDSPGELFF. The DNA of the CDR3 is TGTGCCAGTAGTCGGACAGGGGATTCACCCGGGGAGCTGTTTTTT.

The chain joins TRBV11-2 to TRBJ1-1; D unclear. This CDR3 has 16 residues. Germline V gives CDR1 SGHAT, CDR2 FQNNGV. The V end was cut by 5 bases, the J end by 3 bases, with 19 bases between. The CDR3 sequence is CASSPSSVLSHTEAFF. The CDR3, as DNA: TGTGCCAGCAGCCCCTCTTCGGTTCTCTCCCACACTGAAGCTTTCTTT.

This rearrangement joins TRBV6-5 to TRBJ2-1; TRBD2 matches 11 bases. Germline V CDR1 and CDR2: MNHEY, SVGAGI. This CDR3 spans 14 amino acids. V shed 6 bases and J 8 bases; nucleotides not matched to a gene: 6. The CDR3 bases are TGTGCCAGCAGGCGATTAGCGGGAGGGGATGAGCAGTTCTTC. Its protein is CASRRLAGGDEQFF.

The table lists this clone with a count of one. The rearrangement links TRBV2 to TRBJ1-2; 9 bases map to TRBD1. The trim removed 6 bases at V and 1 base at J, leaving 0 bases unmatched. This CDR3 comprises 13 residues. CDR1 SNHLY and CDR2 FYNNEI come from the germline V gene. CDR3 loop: CASRDRGNYGYTF. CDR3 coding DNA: TGTGCCAGCAGGGACAGGGGTAACTATGGCTACACCTTC.

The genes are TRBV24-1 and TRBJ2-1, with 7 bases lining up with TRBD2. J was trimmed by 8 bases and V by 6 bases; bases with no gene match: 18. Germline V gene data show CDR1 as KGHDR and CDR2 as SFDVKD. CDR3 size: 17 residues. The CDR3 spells CATSNGLDSDLGDEQFF. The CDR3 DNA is TGTGCCACCAGTAACGGACTAGACAGCGACCTTGGGGATGAGCAGTTCTTC.

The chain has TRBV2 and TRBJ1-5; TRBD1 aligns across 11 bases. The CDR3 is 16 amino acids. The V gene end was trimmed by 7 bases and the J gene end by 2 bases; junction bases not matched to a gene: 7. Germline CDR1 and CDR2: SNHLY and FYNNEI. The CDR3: CASTRTGGQGNQPQHF. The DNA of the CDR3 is TGTGCCAGCACTCGGACAGGGGGCCAGGGCAATCAGCCCCAGCATTTT.

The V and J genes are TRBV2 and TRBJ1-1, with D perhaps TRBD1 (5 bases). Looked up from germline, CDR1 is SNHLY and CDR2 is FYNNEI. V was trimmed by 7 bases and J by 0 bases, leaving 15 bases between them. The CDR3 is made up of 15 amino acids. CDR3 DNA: TGTGCCAGCACGGCCGCTGGGGCTATGAACACTGAAGCTTTCTTT. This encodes CASTAAGAMNTEAFF.

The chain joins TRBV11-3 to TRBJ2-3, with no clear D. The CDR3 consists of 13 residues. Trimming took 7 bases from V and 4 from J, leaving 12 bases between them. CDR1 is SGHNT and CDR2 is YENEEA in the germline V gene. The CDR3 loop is CASNEEYPDTQYF. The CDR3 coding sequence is TGTGCCAGCAACGAGGAATATCCAGATACGCAGTATTTT. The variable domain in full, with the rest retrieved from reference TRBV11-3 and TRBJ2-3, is EAGVVQSPRYKIIEKKQPVAFWCNPISGHNTLYWYLQNLGQGPELLIRYENEEAVDDSQLPKDRFSAERLKGVDSTLKIQPAELGDSAVYLCASNEEYPDTQYFGPGTRLTVL.